This T cell receptor beta chain was recorded in a study of shared clonotypes between healthy human individuals. Germline V CDR1 and CDR2: SGHDN, FVKESK. The CDR3 sequence is 14 residues long. The junction had 7 bases not matched to a gene; V was cut back by 4 bases and J by 8 bases. The authors' processing: Sequence data from immunoSEQ were junction-only and lacked quality scores; consequently, filtering differed. Sequencing used immunoSEQ multiplex PCR; TCRdb keeps in-frame clones, though not all of them. The DNA was the basis for D and trimming; V, J and clone size are from that table. The repertoire consists of around 940,000 clones, with approximately 80% occurring once and the leading ten covering around 1.4%.

The source of this sequence is a man aged 18 to 35 in good health. Sequencing input: memory CD4+ T cells sorted from blood. Subset noted: CD45RA-negative fraction. The chain is built from TRBV14 and TRBJ1-4; 7 positions agree with TRBD1. The CDR3 DNA is TGTGCCAGCAGCCTCGACAGGGTGGACGAAAAACTGTTTTTT. Residues: CASSLDRVDEKLFF.